These 11 T cell receptor beta chains were sequenced from one sample in a study of cytomegalovirus exposure and HLA in healthy donors. Primers included in the PCR were 60 Vbeta and 13 Jbeta primers. TCRdb's table, derived via immunoSEQ multiplex PCR, lists solely in-frame clones and lacks some. Of roughly 95,000 clones detected, roughly 82% appear once; the ten largest clones hold around 3.7%. The sequenced sample was PBMCs. The receptors shown here come from a man younger than 40 in good health and CMV-seropositive.

The rearrangement uses TRBV28 and TRBJ2-7; 10 bases align to TRBD2. The J segment lost 3 bases and the V segment lost 2 bases, leaving 1 base of the junction unmatched. Germline assignment: CDR1 MDHEN and CDR2 SYDVKM. The length of the CDR3 is 14 residues. CDR3 DNA: TGTGCCAGCAGTTTAGCTAGCGGGAGCTACGAGCAGTACTTC. Its protein product is CASSLASGSYEQYF.

In its sample, this clone was seen once. The chain recombines TRBV5-1 with TRBJ2-6, with a possible D match to TRBD2 (7 bases). CDR1 and CDR2 from the germline V gene are SGHRS and YFSETQ. This CDR3 is built from 16 residues. Trimming removed 3 bases from V and 2 bases from J, with 12 bases in between. The CDR3 coding sequence is TGCGCCAGCAGCTCCATCGGGGGGCCTGGGGCCAACGTCCTGACTTTC. It translates to CASSSIGGPGANVLTF.

This rearrangement joins TRBV4-1 to TRBJ1-5; weak D call: TRBD1 (6 bases). CDR3 length: 15 residues. V dropped 3 bases and J dropped 4 bases, with 13 bases sitting between them. CDR1 is MGHRA and CDR2 is YSYEKL in the germline V gene. The CDR3 region has the DNA TGCGCCAGCAGCCAGGGGGACACTTCAAATCAGCCCCAGCATTTT. Translation gives CASSQGDTSNQPQHF.

In this sample, this clone turned up once. The germline gene is not matched at one end of the junction; a read error may be the cause. This rearrangement joins TRBV4-2 to TRBJ2-5; 7 bases match TRBD2. Germline values: CDR1 LGHNA, CDR2 YNFKEQ. The CDR3 is 16 residues long. The CDR3 region has the DNA TGTGCCAGCAGCCAAAGCAATAGCGGGCTAACCTACGAGCAGCACTTC. This translates into CASSQSNSGLTYEQHF.

V and J are TRBV6-6 and TRBJ2-1, with D possibly TRBD2 on 6 matching bases. The CDR3 has 15 amino acids. The V gene lost 0 bases and the J gene lost 8 bases, with 14 bases spanning the gap. Per the germline V gene, CDR1 is MNHNY and CDR2 is SVGAGI (reference sequence). This chain's CDR3 is CASSYSWRAEDEQFF. The DNA for the CDR3 is TGTGCCAGCAGTTACTCGTGGAGGGCCGAGGATGAGCAGTTCTTC.

The chain uses TRBV5-1 and TRBJ1-1; TRBD1 agrees at 10 bases. CDR3 length equals 13 residues. Germline CDR1 is SGHRS and CDR2 is YFSETQ. The V and J ends lost 4 bases and 10 bases, in that order; junction bases with no gene match: 7. CDR3 in DNA: TGCGCCAGCAGCCCCGGGACAGGGGAAGGAGCTTTCTTT. Translation gives CASSPGTGEGAFF.

The chain has TRBV28 and TRBJ2-3, with 8 bases matching TRBD2. Germline CDR1 is MDHEN and CDR2 is SYDVKM. Trimming removed 3 bases from V and 1 base from J; junction bases left unmatched: 0. The CDR3 sequence is 14 residues long. The CDR3 reads CASSLTSGTDTQYF. The CDR3 nucleotides read TGTGCCAGCAGTTTGACTAGCGGCACAGATACGCAGTATTTT.

J is TRBJ2-2 and V is TRBV11-2; perhaps TRBD2 as D (6 bases). This CDR3 contains 11 residues. V was clipped by 10 bases and J by 7 bases, with 10 bases between them. Germline values: CDR1 SGHAT, CDR2 FQNNGV. The CDR3 here is CATAGYGELFF. DNA of the CDR3: TGTGCCACCGCGGGGTACGGGGAGCTGTTTTTT.

V usage is TRBV10-3 and J usage is TRBJ2-2, with a possible D match to TRBD2 (6 bases). CDR1 and CDR2 from the germline V gene are ENHRY and SYGVKD. V dropped 2 bases and J dropped 1 base, with 8 bases sitting between them. CDR3 length: 15 amino acids. The CDR3, as DNA: TGTGCCATCAGTGAGCGGGACTTGAACACCGGGGAGCTGTTTTTT. Protein: CAISERDLNTGELFF.

This chain joins TRBV28 and TRBJ1-6, with a tentative D call TRBD1 (5 bases). Trimming took 2 bases from V and 5 from J, leaving 10 bases between them. The CDR3 consists of 15 residues. The germline V gene has CDR1 MDHEN and CDR2 SYDVKM. CDR3 amino acids: CASSLPRANNSPLHF. DNA of the CDR3: TGTGCCAGCAGTTTACCCAGGGCGAATAATTCACCCCTCCACTTT.

The rearrangement links TRBV27 to TRBJ2-7; 9 nucleotides line up with TRBD1. Germline V gene sequence: CDR1 MNHEY, CDR2 SMNVEV (reference sequence). There are 14 residues in the CDR3. V lost 0 bases, J lost 7 bases, and 4 bases stayed unmatched. The CDR3 is CASSLSGTGWEQYF. The CDR3 bases are TGTGCCAGCAGTTTATCGGGGACAGGGTGGGAGCAGTACTTC.